Listed below are T cell receptor beta chains from one sample, sequenced in a study of blood T cells in healthy people across ages. TCRdb reprocessed the 5' RACE reads via MiXCR and lists one record per CDR3 protein. This table has around 400,000 distinct CDR3 sequences, about 52% appearing once. The sequenced sample was blood. These receptors were taken from a man aged 55 to 69 in good health. CDR3s include the opening cysteine and the closing phenylalanine or tryptophan. The D gene is left open where the match is weak. For some rows the clone size is stated as once, few or many, or as a class when expanded; others skip it.

>TRBJ1-2|TRBV6-5|.|.
TGTGCCAGCAGACTCGGGATCAGCGGCTACACCTTC
CASRLGISGYTF
>TRBJ2-7|TRBV28|TRBD1|.
TGTGCCAGCAGTGTTCCGGGAACAGGGGGCTTTCCCTACGAGCAGTACTTC
CASSVPGTGGFPYEQYF
>TRBJ2-5|TRBV10-3|TRBD2|.
TGTGCCACGGGAAAAGGGGCGGGAGATAAGGAGACCCAGTACTTC
CATGKGAGDKETQYF
>TRBJ2-5|TRBV4-1|.|.
TGCGCCAGCAGCCAACGGCTAGATCAAGAGACCCAGTACTTC
CASSQRLDQETQYF
>TRBJ1-2|TRBV2|TRBD1|.
TGTGCCAGCACGGGACAGGGAAAGAACTATGGCTACACCTTC
CASTGQGKNYGYTF
>TRBJ2-7|TRBV29-1|.|.
TGCAGCGTTTGGGCAGGGGTGACCTACGAGCAGTACTTC
CSVWAGVTYEQYF
>TRBJ1-5|TRBV10-2|.|.
TGCGCCAGCACCTCACTGGGGAGGAATCAGCCCCAGCATTTT
CASTSLGRNQPQHF
>TRBJ1-1|TRBV5-1|.|.
TGCGCCAGCAGCTTGGGACAGGAATTTCGGAACACTGAAGCTTTCTTT
CASSLGQEFRNTEAFF
>TRBJ2-4|TRBV20-1|TRBD2|.
TGCAGTGCTAGAGATCTAGCGGGAGACTCCTACAAGCAGTACTTC
CSARDLAGDSYKQYF
>TRBJ1-2|TRBV18|.|.
TGTGCCAGCTCACCACCACGGGAGACGGATGGCTACACCTTC
CASSPPRETDGYTF
>TRBJ2-7|TRBV6-1|.|few
TGTGCCAGCAGTCGGACTACCACCTCCTACGAGCAGTACTTC
CASSRTTTSYEQYF
>TRBJ1-6|TRBV27|.|.
TGTGCCAGTAAAAGAGGCGGAAGCCCTTCGGCCCTCCACTTT
CASKRGGSPSALHF
>TRBJ2-3|TRBV6-1|TRBD2|.
TGTGCCAGCAGCTCGACTAGCGGGAGATCCCAGGGCACAGATACGCAGTATTTT
CASSSTSGRSQGTDTQYF
>TRBJ2-1|TRBV29-1|.|.
TGCAGCGTTGAAAGGCTTAGCTCCTACAATGAGCAGTTCTTC
CSVERLSSYNEQFF
>TRBJ2-7|TRBV29-1|TRBD1|.
TGCAGCGTTGAAAAACAGGGGGGCGGGCAGTACTTC
CSVEKQGGGQYF
>TRBJ1-4|TRBV18|TRBD1|.
TGTGCCAGCTCACCGGACAGGGGACTGTTTTTT
CASSPDRGLFF
>TRBJ2-3|TRBV24-1|.|.
TGTGCCACCAGTGACTCTTCCCCGGGGATAAGCACAGATACGCAGTATTTT
CATSDSSPGISTDTQYF
>TRBJ1-2|TRBV14|.|many
TGTGCCAGCAGCCATCCGGAAGGTTCGCCTAACTATGGCTACACCTTC
CASSHPEGSPNYGYTF
>TRBJ2-7|TRBV12-3/TRBV12-4|.|few
TGTGCCAGCAGTTTAGGCAGTATCTACGAGCAGTACTTC
CASSLGSIYEQYF
>TRBJ2-3|TRBV18|.|.
TGTGCCAGCTCACCATTGGAGGGGAGGAGACAGGGCCCGGGACGAGATACGCAGTATTTT
CASSPLEGRRQGPGRDTQYF
>TRBJ2-7|TRBV7-2|.|.
TGTGCCAGCAGCTTAGCGGTAGGGTCGCACAATGAGCAGTACTTC
CASSLAVGSHNEQYF
>TRBJ1-4|TRBV7-2|TRBD1|.
TGTGCCAGCAGCCTGATGACAGGGTCCAATGAAAAACTGTTTTTT
CASSLMTGSNEKLFF
>TRBJ2-7|TRBV5-1|.|many
TGCGCCAGCAGCTTGGTAGTGGACGGCTACGAGCAGTACTTC
CASSLVVDGYEQYF
>TRBJ2-1|TRBV5-1|.|.
TGCGCCAGCAGCTTGTCACAGCTTAATGAGCAGTTCTTC
CASSLSQLNEQFF
>TRBJ2-1|TRBV6-5|TRBD2|.
TGTGCCACCCTCGATGGGGTCGGGACTAGCGGGGACTCCTACAATGAGCAGTTCTTC
CATLDGVGTSGDSYNEQFF
>TRBJ2-4|TRBV9|.|.
TGTGCCAGCAGCGCAATTGACAGGCTGGGGGAGCAGTACTTC
CASSAIDRLGEQYF
>TRBJ2-5|TRBV7-2|.|many
TGTGCCAGCAGCCTCTTTTTGGGGCAGCAAGAGACCCAGTACTTC
CASSLFLGQQETQYF
>TRBJ2-7|TRBV6-2/TRBV6-3|TRBD1|.
TGTGCCAGCAGTTCCTCCCCACCGGGACAGGGGATCGATGAGCAGTACTTC
CASSSSPPGQGIDEQYF
>TRBJ1-2|TRBV11-3|.|.
TGTGCCAGCAGCAGAGGGTCGGGCTCGAAAAACACCTTC
CASSRGSGSKNTF
>TRBJ2-3|TRBV20-1|.|few
TGCAGTGCTAGAGATCGGGGTACGCAGTATTTT
CSARDRGTQYF
>TRBJ1-2|TRBV10-3|.|.
TGTGCCACCATGATGGGGGAAGGCTATGGCTACACCTTC
CATMMGEGYGYTF
>TRBJ2-1|TRBV12-3/TRBV12-4|.|few
TGTGCCAGCAGACATTCCAGGGTATACAATGAGCAGTTCTTC
CASRHSRVYNEQFF
>TRBJ2-5|TRBV4-1|.|.
TGCGCCAGCAGCCAAGGACCATTCCAAGAGACCCAGTACTTC
CASSQGPFQETQYF
>TRBJ2-1|TRBV29-1|.|.
TGCAGCGTTCCTCGGACCAGATACGAGCAGTTCTTC
CSVPRTRYEQFF
>TRBJ2-5|TRBV29-1|.|.
TGCAGCGTTGCACCCTGGAGGGGGGCTCGGAATGATGATGAGCAGTACTTC
CSVAPWRGARNDDEQYF
>TRBJ2-3|TRBV7-2|TRBD2|.
TGTGCCAGCAGCTATGCGGGGGTGTGGACAGATACGCAGTATTTT
CASSYAGVWTDTQYF
>TRBJ2-1|TRBV6-5|.|.
TGTGCCAGCAGTTACTCGACCGACGGGTACAATGAGCAGTTCTTC
CASSYSTDGYNEQFF
>TRBJ2-1|TRBV7-8|TRBD2|few
TGTGCCAGCAGCTCCGCTAGCGGACGGGCCTACAATGAGCAGTTCTTC
CASSSASGRAYNEQFF
>TRBJ2-1|TRBV20-1|.|.
TGCTGTGCTAGAGGGTCCTACGGGAGCGGAGGTAATGAGCAGTTCTTC
CCARGSYGSGGNEQFF
>TRBJ2-1|TRBV5-1|TRBD1|.
TGCGCCAGCAGCCTGGACAGGGGGGGTTCCTACAATGAGCAGTTCTTC
CASSLDRGGSYNEQFF
>TRBJ1-1|TRBV7-2|.|.
TGTGCCAGCAGCTTAAGTTACGACACGGCAAACACTGAAGCTTTCTTT
CASSLSYDTANTEAFF
>TRBJ2-5|TRBV29-1|.|few
TGCAGCGCCGCCCCCACAGGGTTAGAGACCCAGTACTTC
CSAAPTGLETQYF
>TRBJ2-7|TRBV5-1|TRBD1|.
TGCGCCTACAGCTTGGGGACAGGGGAGGCCTACGAGCAGTACTTC
CAYSLGTGEAYEQYF
>TRBJ1-2|TRBV9|TRBD1|few
TGTGCCAGCAGCTCGACAGGGTATGGCTACACCTTC
CASSSTGYGYTF
>TRBJ2-7|TRBV7-2|TRBD2|.
TGTGCCAGCAGCTTGGGTTCTAGCGGGAGTACCTACGAGCAGTACTTC
CASSLGSSGSTYEQYF
>TRBJ1-1|TRBV5-1|.|.
TGCGCCAGCAGCTTGTTTGCCGGGGCTAATGAAGCTTTCTTT
CASSLFAGANEAFF
>TRBJ2-7|TRBV18|.|.
TGTGCCAGCTCACCAGCGGGCCTCTCCTACGAGCAGTACTTC
CASSPAGLSYEQYF
>TRBJ2-3|TRBV6-6|.|few
TGTGCCTCCCAACGAGGGGAGAGCACAGATACGCAGTATTTT
CASQRGESTDTQYF
>TRBJ2-6|TRBV28|.|.
TGTGCCAGCAGTTTAACTTCGACAGGGAGGTCGGCTGGGGCCAACGTCCTGACTTTC
CASSLTSTGRSAGANVLTF
>TRBJ2-7|TRBV4-3|TRBD2|once
TGCGCCAGCAGCCAAGATCTAGCGGGGGGATACAATGAGCAGTACTTC
CASSQDLAGGYNEQYF
>TRBJ2-7|TRBV20-1|TRBD1|.
TGCAGTGCTAGAGCCCCGAGGGACAGGCCCTACGAGCAGTACTTC
CSARAPRDRPYEQYF
>TRBJ2-1|TRBV27|.|.
TGTGCCAGCAGTTTATGGCAGGGAGGCAATGAGCAGTTCTTC
CASSLWQGGNEQFF
>TRBJ2-3|TRBV25-1|.|few
TGTGCCAGCAGTGAATATAAGGCTAGCAGGAGCACAGATACGCAGTATTTT
CASSEYKASRSTDTQYF